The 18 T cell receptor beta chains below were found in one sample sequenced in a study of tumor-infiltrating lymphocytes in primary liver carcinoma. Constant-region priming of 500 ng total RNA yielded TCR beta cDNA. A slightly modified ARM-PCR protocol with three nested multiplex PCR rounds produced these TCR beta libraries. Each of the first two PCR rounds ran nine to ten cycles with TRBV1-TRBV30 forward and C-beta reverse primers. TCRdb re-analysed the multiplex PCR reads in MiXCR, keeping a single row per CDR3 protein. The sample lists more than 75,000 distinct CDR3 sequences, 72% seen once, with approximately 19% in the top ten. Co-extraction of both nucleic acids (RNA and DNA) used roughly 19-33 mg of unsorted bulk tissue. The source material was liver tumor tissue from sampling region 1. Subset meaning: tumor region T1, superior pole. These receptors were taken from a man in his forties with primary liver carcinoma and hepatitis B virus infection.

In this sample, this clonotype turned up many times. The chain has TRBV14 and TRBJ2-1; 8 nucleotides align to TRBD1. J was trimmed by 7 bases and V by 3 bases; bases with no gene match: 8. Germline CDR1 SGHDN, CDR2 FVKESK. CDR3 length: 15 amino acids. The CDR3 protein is CASSQFGQGWNEQFF. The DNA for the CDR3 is TGTGCCAGCAGCCAGTTTGGACAGGGATGGAATGAGCAGTTCTTC.

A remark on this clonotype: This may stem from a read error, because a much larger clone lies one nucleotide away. The CDR3 reads CSASDGREGLGEQFF. The CDR3 coding sequence is TGCAGTGCCTCGGACGGGAGGGAGGGCCTGGGTGAGCAGTTCTTC. The chain links TRBV20-1 to TRBJ2-1; TRBD2 aligns across 8 bases. Looked up from germline, CDR1 is DFQATT and CDR2 is SNEGSKA (reference sequence). The CDR3 extends over 15 amino acids. The trim removed 6 bases at V and 9 bases at J, leaving 16 bases unmatched.

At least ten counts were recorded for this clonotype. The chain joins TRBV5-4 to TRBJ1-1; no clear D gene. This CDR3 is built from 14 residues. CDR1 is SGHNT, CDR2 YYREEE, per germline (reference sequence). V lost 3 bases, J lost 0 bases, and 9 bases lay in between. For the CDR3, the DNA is TGTGCCAGCAGCTGGGAGAGATTGAACACTGAAGCTTTCTTT. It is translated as CASSWERLNTEAFF.

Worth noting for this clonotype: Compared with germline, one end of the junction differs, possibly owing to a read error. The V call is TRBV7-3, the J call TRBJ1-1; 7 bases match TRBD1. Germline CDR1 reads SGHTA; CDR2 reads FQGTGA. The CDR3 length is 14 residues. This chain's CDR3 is CASSQGGAGTEALF. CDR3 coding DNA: TGTGCCAGCAGCCAAGGGGGCGCGGGGACTGAAGCTCTCTTT.

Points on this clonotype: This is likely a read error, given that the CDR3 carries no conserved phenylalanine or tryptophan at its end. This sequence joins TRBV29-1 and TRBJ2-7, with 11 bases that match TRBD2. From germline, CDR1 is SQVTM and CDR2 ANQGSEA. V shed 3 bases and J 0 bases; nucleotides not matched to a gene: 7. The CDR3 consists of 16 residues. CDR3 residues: CSVDGPGLAGSYEQYI. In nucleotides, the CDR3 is TGCAGCGTTGATGGGCCTGGACTAGCGGGCTCCTACGAGCAGTACATC.

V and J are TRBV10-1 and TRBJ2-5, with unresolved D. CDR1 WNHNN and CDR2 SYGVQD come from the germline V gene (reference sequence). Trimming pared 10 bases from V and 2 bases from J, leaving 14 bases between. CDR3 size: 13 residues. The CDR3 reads CANSFRQQETQYF. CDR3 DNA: TGCGCCAACAGCTTTAGGCAGCAAGAGACCCAGTACTTC.

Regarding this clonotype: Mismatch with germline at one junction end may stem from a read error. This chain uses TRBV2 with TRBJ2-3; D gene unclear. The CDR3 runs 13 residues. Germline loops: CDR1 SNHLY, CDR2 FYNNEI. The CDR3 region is CASSVIPADTQYF. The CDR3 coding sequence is TGTGCCAGCAGCGTGATACCGGCAGATACTCAGTATTTT.

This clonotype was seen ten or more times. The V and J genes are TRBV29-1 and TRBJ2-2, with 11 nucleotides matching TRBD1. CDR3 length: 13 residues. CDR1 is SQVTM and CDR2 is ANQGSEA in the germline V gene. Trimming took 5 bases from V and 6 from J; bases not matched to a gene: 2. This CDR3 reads CSVTGQGAGELFF. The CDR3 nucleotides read TGCAGCGTTACGGGACAGGGGGCCGGGGAGCTGTTTTTT.

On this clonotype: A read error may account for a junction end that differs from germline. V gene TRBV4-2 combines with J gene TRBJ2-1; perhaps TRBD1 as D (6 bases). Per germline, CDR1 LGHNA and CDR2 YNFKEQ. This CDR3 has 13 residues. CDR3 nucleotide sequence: TGTGTCAGCAACCGACAGGAGGACAATGAGCAGTTCTTC. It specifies CVSNRQEDNEQFF.

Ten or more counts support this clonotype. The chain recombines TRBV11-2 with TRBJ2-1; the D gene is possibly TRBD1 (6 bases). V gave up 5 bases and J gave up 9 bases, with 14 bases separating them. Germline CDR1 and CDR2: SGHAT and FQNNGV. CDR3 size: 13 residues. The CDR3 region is CASSAERGSEQFF. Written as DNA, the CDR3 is TGTGCCAGCAGCGCAGAAAGGGGGAGTGAGCAGTTCTTC. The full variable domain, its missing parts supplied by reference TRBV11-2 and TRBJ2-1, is EAGVAQSPRYKIIEKRQSVAFWCNPISGHATLYWYQQILGQGPKLLIQFQNNGVVDDSQLPKDRFSAERLKGVDSTLKIQPAKLEDSAVYLCASSAERGSEQFFGPGTRLTVL.

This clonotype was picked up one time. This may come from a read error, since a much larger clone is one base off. The CDR3 DNA reads as TGTGCCAGCATTTCCCGGGACTTCGCCTACAATGAGCAGTTCTTC. Translating gives CASISRDFAYNEQFF. The V and J genes are TRBV28 and TRBJ2-1, with D possibly being TRBD2 (6 bases). Trimming shortened V by 7 bases and J by 2 bases, and 15 bases separated the two germline ends. The CDR3 runs 15 residues. CDR1 and CDR2 from the germline V gene are MDHEN and SYDVKM.

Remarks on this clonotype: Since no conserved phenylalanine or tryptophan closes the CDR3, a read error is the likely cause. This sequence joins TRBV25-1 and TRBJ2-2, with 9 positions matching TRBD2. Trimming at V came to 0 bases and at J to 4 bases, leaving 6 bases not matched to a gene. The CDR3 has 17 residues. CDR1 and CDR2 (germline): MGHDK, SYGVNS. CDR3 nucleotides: TGTGCCAGCAGTGAATATGGTTCTAGCGGGGTCACCGGGGAGCTGTTTTAT. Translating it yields CASSEYGSSGVTGELFY.

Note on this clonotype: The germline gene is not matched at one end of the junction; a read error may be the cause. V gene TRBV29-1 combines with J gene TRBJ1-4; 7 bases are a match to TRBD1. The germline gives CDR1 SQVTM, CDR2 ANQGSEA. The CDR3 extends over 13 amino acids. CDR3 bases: TGCAGCTCCCATTCAGGGGGTTCTGAAAAACTGTGTTTT. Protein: CSSHSGGSEKLCF.

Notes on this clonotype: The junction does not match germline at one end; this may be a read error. The CDR3 reads CSIETHWGGGGFSTDTQYF. The CDR3, as DNA: TGCAGCATTGAAACTCATTGGGGTGGGGGGGGGTTTAGCACAGATACGCAGTATTTT. The V call is TRBV29-1, the J call TRBJ2-3, with 7 bases that match TRBD2. CDR1 is SQVTM, CDR2 ANQGSEA, per germline. The CDR3 is made up of 19 amino acids.

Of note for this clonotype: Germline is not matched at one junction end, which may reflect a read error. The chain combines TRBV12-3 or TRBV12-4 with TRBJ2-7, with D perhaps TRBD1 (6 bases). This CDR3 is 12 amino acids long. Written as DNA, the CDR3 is TGTGCCAACAGCAAGACAGGCTACGACCAGTACTTC. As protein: CANSKTGYDQYF.

The CDR3 bases are TGCAGCGTTGAGGGACTTAAGAGGGAGACCCAGTACTTC. Encoded protein: CSVEGLKRETQYF. The chain joins TRBV29-1 to TRBJ2-5, with D possibly TRBD2 on 6 matching bases. The length of the CDR3 is 13 residues. Germline CDR1 is SQVTM and CDR2 is ANQGSEA. The V gene lost 3 bases and the J gene lost 5 bases, with 13 bases spanning the gap. Filled out from reference TRBV29-1 and TRBJ2-5, the complete variable domain reads SAVISQKPSRDICQRGTSLTIQCQVDSQVTMMFWYRQQPGQSLTLIATANQGSEATYESGFVIDKFPISRPNLTFSTLTVSNMSPEDSSIYLCSVEGLKRETQYFGPGTRLLVL.

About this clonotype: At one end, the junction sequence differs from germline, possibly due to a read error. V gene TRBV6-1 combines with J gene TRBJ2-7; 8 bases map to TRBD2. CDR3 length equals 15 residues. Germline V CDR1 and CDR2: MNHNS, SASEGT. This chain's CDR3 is CVSSVEAGGSYEQYF. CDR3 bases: TGTGTCAGCAGTGTAGAGGCGGGGGGTAGCTACGAGCAGTACTTC.

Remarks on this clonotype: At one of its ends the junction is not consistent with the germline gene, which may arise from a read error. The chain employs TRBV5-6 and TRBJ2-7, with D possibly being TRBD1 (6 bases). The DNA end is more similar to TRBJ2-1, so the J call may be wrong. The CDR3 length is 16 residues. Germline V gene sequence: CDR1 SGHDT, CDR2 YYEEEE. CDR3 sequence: CVSSLAGTTYSYEQFF. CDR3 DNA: TGTGTCAGCAGCTTGGCCGGGACAACCTACTCCTACGAGCAGTTCTTC.